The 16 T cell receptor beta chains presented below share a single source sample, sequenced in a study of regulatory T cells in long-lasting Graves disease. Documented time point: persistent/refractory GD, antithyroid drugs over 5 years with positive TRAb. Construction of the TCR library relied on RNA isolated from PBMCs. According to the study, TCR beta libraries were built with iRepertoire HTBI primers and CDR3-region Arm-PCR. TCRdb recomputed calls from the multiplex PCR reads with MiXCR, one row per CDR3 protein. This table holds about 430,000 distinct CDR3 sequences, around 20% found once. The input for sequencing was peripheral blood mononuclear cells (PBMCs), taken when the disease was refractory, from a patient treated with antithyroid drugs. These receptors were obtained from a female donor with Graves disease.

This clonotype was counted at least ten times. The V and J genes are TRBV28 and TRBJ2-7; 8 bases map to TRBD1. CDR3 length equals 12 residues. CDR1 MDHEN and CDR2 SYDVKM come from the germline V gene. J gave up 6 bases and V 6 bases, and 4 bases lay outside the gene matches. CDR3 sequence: CASRTGATEQYF. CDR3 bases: TGTGCCAGCAGGACAGGGGCTACCGAGCAGTACTTC.

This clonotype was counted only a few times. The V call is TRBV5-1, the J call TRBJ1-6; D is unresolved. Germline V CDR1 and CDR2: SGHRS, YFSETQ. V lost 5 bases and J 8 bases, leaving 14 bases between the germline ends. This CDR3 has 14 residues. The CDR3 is CASSRTTQDSPLHF. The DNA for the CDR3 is TGCGCCAGCAGTCGGACTACCCAGGATTCACCCCTCCACTTT.

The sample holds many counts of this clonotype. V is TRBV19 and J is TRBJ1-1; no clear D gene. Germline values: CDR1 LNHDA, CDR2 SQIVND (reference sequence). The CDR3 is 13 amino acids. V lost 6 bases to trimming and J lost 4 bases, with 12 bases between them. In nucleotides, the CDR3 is TGTGCCAGTAGGACGGCGACGCCCACTGAAGCTTTCTTT. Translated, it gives CASRTATPTEAFF. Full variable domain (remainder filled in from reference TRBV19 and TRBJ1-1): DGGITQSPKYLFRKEGQNVTLSCEQNLNHDAMYWYRQDPGQGLRLIYYSQIVNDFQKGDIAEGYSVSREKKESFPLTVTSAQKNPTAFYLCASRTATPTEAFFGQGTRLTVV.

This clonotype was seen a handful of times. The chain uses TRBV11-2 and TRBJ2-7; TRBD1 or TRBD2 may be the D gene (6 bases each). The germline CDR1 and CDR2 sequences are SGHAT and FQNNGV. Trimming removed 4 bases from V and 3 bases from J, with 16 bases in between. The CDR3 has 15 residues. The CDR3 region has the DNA TGTGCCAGCAGCTCACCAACTAGGGGGGACTACGAGCAGTACTTC. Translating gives CASSSPTRGDYEQYF.

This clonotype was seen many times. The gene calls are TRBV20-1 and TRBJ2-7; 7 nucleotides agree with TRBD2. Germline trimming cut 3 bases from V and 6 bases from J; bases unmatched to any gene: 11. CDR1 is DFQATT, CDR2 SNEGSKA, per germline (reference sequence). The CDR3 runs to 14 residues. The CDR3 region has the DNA TGCAGTGCTAGGATCGTCAGACTAGCTGGCGAGCAGTACTTC. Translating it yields CSARIVRLAGEQYF.

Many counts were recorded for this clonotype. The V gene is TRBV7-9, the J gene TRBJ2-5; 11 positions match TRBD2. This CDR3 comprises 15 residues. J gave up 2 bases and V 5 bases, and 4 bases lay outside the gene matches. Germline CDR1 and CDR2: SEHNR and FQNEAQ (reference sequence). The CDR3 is CASSRRTSGQETQYF. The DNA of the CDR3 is TGTGCCAGCAGCCGAAGGACTAGCGGGCAAGAGACCCAGTACTTC.

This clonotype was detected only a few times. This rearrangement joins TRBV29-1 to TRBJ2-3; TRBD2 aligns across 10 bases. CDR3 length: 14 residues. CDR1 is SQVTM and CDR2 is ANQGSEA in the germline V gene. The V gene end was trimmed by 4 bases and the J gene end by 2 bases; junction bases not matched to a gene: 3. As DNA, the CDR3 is TGCAGCGTTGCTAGCGGGAGACCCACAGATACGCAGTATTTT. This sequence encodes CSVASGRPTDTQYF.

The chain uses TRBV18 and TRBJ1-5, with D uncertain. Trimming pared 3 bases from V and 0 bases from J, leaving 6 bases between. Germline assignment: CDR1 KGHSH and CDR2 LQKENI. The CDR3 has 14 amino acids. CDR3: CASSPAISNQPQHF. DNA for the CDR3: TGTGCCAGCTCACCTGCCATTAGCAATCAGCCCCAGCATTTT.

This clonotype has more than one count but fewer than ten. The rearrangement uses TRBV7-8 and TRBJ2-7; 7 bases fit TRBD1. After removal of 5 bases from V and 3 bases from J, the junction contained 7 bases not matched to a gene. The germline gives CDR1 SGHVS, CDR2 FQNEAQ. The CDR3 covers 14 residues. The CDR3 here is CASSTPGQNYEQYF. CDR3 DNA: TGTGCCAGCAGCACCCCGGGACAGAACTACGAGCAGTACTTC.

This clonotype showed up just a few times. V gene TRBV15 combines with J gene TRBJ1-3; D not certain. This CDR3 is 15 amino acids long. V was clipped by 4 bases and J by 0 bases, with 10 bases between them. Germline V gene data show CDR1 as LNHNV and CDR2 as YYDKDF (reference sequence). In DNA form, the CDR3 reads TGTGCCACCAGCACCTCATTGGGCTCTGGAAACACCATATATTTT. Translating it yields CATSTSLGSGNTIYF.

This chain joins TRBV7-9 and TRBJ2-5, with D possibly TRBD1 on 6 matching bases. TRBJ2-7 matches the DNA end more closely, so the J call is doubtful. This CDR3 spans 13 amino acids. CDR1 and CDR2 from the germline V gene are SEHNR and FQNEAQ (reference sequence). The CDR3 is CASRPDRTYEQYF. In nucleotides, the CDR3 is TGTGCCAGCAGACCCGACAGGACCTACGAGCAGTACTTC.

The DNA of the CDR3 is TGTGCCAGCAGTTATGACGGGTACACCGGGGAGCTGTTTTTT. Protein sequence: CASSYDGYTGELFF. The J gene is TRBJ2-2, the V gene TRBV12-3 or TRBV12-4; D unresolved. This CDR3 spans 14 amino acids. Trimming removed 4 bases at V and 3 bases at J, with 9 bases between.

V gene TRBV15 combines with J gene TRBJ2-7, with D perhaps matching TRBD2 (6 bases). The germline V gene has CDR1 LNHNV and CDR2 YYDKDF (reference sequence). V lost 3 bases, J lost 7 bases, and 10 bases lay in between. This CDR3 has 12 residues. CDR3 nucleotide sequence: TGTGCCACCAGCAGCATGGGGGGTGAGCAGTACTTC. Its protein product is CATSSMGGEQYF.

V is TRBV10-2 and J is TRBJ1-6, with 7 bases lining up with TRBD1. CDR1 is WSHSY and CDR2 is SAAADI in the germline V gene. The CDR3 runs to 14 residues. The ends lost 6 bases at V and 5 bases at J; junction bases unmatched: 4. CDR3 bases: TGCGCCAGCAGAGAGACAGGGAATAATTCACCCCTCCACTTT. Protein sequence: CASRETGNNSPLHF.

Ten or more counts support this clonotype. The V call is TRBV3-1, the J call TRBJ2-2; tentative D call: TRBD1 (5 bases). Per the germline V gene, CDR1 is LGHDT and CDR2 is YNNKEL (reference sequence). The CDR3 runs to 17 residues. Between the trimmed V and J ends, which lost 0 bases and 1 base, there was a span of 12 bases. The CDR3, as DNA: TGTGCCAGCAGCCAAGAGACAGAGTTCGGGAACACCGGGGAGCTGTTTTTT. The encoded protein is CASSQETEFGNTGELFF.

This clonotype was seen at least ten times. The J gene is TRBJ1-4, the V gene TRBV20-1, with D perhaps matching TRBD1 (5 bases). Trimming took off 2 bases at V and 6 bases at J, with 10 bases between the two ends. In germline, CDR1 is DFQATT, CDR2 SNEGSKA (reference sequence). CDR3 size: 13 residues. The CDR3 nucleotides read TGCAGTGCTAGACCAGGGAGGGATGAAAAACTGTTTTTT. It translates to CSARPGRDEKLFF.